One and the same sample provided the 20 T cell receptor beta chains below, sequenced in a study of metastatic and nonmetastatic thyroid tumors. Thyroid surgery was performed in patients who had received no treatment beforehand. TCRdb re-called the PCR reads through MiXCR. The sample holds around 12,000 clones; approximately 32% are singletons and the top ten take roughly an eighth. The sequencing input was tumor tissue. These receptors all stem from a female donor with papillary thyroid cancer or a benign thyroid nodule (not recorded which). Some clones in this sample may be carry-over from other donors' samples.

By sample fraction, this clone is medium-sized. V gene TRBV24-1 combines with J gene TRBJ2-7; the match to TRBD2 covers 8 bases. Looked up from germline, CDR1 is KGHDR and CDR2 is SFDVKD. CDR3 size: 15 residues. Trimming at V came to 5 bases and at J to 4 bases, leaving 9 bases not matched to a gene. The CDR3 bases are TGTGCCACCAGTGGAAGGGCGGGGGGACCTTACGAGCAGTACTTC. Translation gives CATSGRAGGPYEQYF.

The chain carries TRBV7-2 and TRBJ2-7; tentatively, D is TRBD2 (6 bases). The V gene lost 5 bases and the J gene lost 4 bases, with 18 bases spanning the gap. CDR3 size: 15 residues. Germline V gives CDR1 SGHTA, CDR2 FQGNSA. The CDR3 region has the DNA TGTGCCAGCAGCCAGTGGGGTAGCGGAAGTTACGAGCAGTACTTC. This codes for CASSQWGSGSYEQYF.

The rearrangement links TRBV5-1 to TRBJ1-1; D is undetermined. Germline V gene data show CDR1 as SGHRS and CDR2 as YFSETQ. The ends were cut back, 4 bases at V and 6 bases at J, with 19 bases in the middle. CDR3 size: 15 residues. The CDR3 reads CASSPSRLGSPEAFF. In DNA form, the CDR3 reads TGCGCCAGCAGCCCGTCCCGGCTGGGAAGTCCTGAAGCTTTCTTT.

This clone came up many times. The gene calls are TRBV28 and TRBJ1-1; unclear D gene. Germline V lookup: CDR1 MDHEN, CDR2 SYDVKM. The CDR3 consists of 13 residues. The V gene lost 8 bases and the J gene lost 5 bases, with 15 bases spanning the gap. The DNA for the CDR3 is TGTGCCAGCTCAACCGGGATACAAACTGAAGCTTTCTTT. It codes for CASSTGIQTEAFF.

This clone was seen at least ten times. This chain links TRBV2 with TRBJ2-5, with D maybe TRBD1 (5 bases). Trimming left V 7 bases short and J 5 bases short, with 8 bases between. The CDR3 is 11 residues long. Looked up from germline, CDR1 is SNHLY and CDR2 is FYNNEI. For the CDR3, the DNA is TGTGCCAGCATGCAGGGCGAGACCCAGTACTTC. Translating gives CASMQGETQYF.

This clone was picked up a small number of times. The chain links TRBV6-1 to TRBJ2-7, with TRBD1 matching over 7 bases. This CDR3 spans 13 amino acids. Per germline, CDR1 MNHNS and CDR2 SASEGT. V trimming: 1 base; J trimming: 10 bases; junction bases outside the gene matches: 7. CDR3 nucleotides: TGTGCCAGCAGTGAAGAACAGGGGCTTTTTCAGTACTTC. This codes for CASSEEQGLFQYF.

The chain links TRBV6-2 or TRBV6-3 to TRBJ2-2, with TRBD2 matching 13 bases. The CDR3 contains 16 residues. V was pared by 5 bases and J by 1 base, with 1 base of the junction left unmatched. Germline V CDR1 and CDR2: MNHEY, SVGEGT. CDR3 residues: CASSGLAGVNTGELFF. CDR3 DNA sequence: TGTGCCAGCAGTGGACTAGCGGGGGTGAACACCGGGGAGCTGTTTTTT.

The rearrangement uses TRBV20-1 and TRBJ1-2; D gene ambiguous. This CDR3 is 13 amino acids long. V was pared by 6 bases and J by 5 bases, with 16 bases between. CDR1 DFQATT and CDR2 SNEGSKA come from the germline V gene (reference sequence). The CDR3 sequence is CSAKRGVNYGYTF. As DNA, the CDR3 is TGCAGTGCGAAGCGCGGGGTGAATTATGGCTACACCTTC.

Many counts were recorded for this clone. The chain employs TRBV12-3 or TRBV12-4 and TRBJ2-2, with D tentatively TRBD2 (5 bases). Trimming cost V 4 bases and J 6 bases, with 15 bases left between them. The CDR3 has 15 amino acids. The DNA for the CDR3 is TGTGCCAGCAGTTCGGCCGGAGGTGCGGCCGGGGAGCTGTTTTTT. Translation: CASSSAGGAAGELFF.

The gene calls are TRBV12-3 or TRBV12-4 and TRBJ2-1, with D possibly matching TRBD2 (5 bases). The V end was cut by 5 bases, the J end by 10 bases, with 9 bases between. The CDR3 has 11 residues. CDR3 region: CASSTSGEQFF. Here the CDR3 DNA reads TGTGCCAGCAGTACCTCGGGGGAGCAGTTCTTC.

As DNA, the CDR3 is TGCAGTGCTCGAAGAGAACCCAAGCCAGCTTTCTTT. Translating it yields CSARREPKPAFF. The J gene is TRBJ1-1, the V gene TRBV20-1; D gene unclear. The V and J ends lost 5 bases and 10 bases respectively, with 17 bases between them. Germline V CDR1 and CDR2: DFQATT, SNEGSKA (reference sequence). The CDR3 spans 12 residues.

By sample share, this clone is medium-sized. J is TRBJ1-1 and V is TRBV20-1; 11 bases fit TRBD1. The CDR3 loop spans 15 amino acids. CDR1 and CDR2 from the germline V gene are DFQATT and SNEGSKA (reference sequence). The trim removed 0 bases at V and 4 bases at J, leaving 4 bases unmatched. The CDR3 region is CSARDMGTGGTEAFF. The CDR3 nucleotides are TGCAGTGCTAGAGATATGGGGACAGGGGGCACTGAAGCTTTCTTT.

This clone has just a few counts. A clone one base away is much larger, so this may be a read error. CDR3 nucleotides: TGTGCCAGCAGCTTGTTCAATAGTAACTCCAATGAGCAGTTCTTC. Translation: CASSLFNSNSNEQFF. The V and J genes are TRBV5-5 and TRBJ2-1; unclear D gene. V gave up 1 base and J gave up 6 bases, with 14 bases separating them. This CDR3 has 15 residues. Germline assignment: CDR1 SGHKS and CDR2 YYEKEE (reference sequence).

In its sample, this clone was seen many times. Germline and junction disagree at one end, which may indicate a read error. CDR3 sequence (DNA): TGTGCCGGCAGTTACGGGGGACAGGCACCACGATTC. Amino acids: CAGSYGGQAPRF. The rearrangement joins TRBV6-2 or TRBV6-3 to TRBJ2-1; 8 nucleotides agree with TRBD1. Germline CDR1 and CDR2: MNHEY and SVGEGT. The CDR3 runs 12 residues.

This clone was recorded at least ten times. This chain joins TRBV5-1 and TRBJ2-5; no reliable D call. The V gene lost 3 bases and the J gene lost 4 bases, with 7 bases spanning the gap. CDR1 and CDR2 (germline): SGHRS, YFSETQ. The CDR3 spans 12 residues. The CDR3 DNA follows: TGCGCCAGCAGCTCTGACTTAGAGACCCAGTACTTC. It codes for CASSSDLETQYF.

The V call is TRBV5-1, the J call TRBJ2-7, with D unresolved. The germline gives CDR1 SGHRS, CDR2 YFSETQ. Trimming cost V 4 bases and J 3 bases, with 20 bases left between them. The CDR3 sequence is 16 residues long. The CDR3 nucleotides read TGCGCCAGCAGCCCAAATGACCTTTCATGGTACTACGAGCAGTACTTC. Amino acids: CASSPNDLSWYYEQYF.

Many counts were recorded for this clone. Distinct nucleotide sequences in the sample also encode this CDR3. This chain links TRBV6-1 with TRBJ2-3, with D possibly TRBD2 on 6 matching bases. CDR1 MNHNS and CDR2 SASEGT come from the germline V gene. The V end lost 6 bases, the J end lost 7 bases, and 14 bases lay between the germline ends. The CDR3 runs to 13 residues. The CDR3 nucleotides are TGTGCCAGCAGGTTTATGGGGGGAAATACGCAGTATTTT. Its protein product is CASRFMGGNTQYF.

V gene TRBV11-2 combines with J gene TRBJ2-2; 7 bases agree with TRBD1. The CDR3 loop spans 15 amino acids. Per the germline V gene, CDR1 is SGHAT and CDR2 is FQNNGV. V was clipped by 3 bases and J by 0 bases; unmatched bases: 1. The CDR3 DNA follows: TGTGCCAGCAGCTTGGGGACAGCGAACACCGGGGAGCTGTTTTTT. It codes for CASSLGTANTGELFF. The variable domain in full, with the rest retrieved from reference TRBV11-2 and TRBJ2-2, is EAGVAQSPRYKIIEKRQSVAFWCNPISGHATLYWYQQILGQGPKLLIQFQNNGVVDDSQLPKDRFSAERLKGVDSTLKIQPAKLEDSAVYLCASSLGTANTGELFFGEGSRLTVL.

This clone was counted many times. A clone one base away is much larger, so this may be a read error. V is TRBV29-1 and J is TRBJ2-7; possibly TRBD1 or TRBD2 for D (6 bases each). Trimming stripped 8 bases from V and 5 bases from J, with 19 bases between. Germline V gene lookup returns CDR1 SQVTM and CDR2 ANQGSEA. This CDR3 spans 13 amino acids. CDR3 sequence: CSTKGGLGDEQYF. CDR3 DNA sequence: TGCAGCACCAAGGGGGGACTCGGGGACGAGCAGTACTTC.

This clone has more than one count but fewer than ten. The chain is built from TRBV29-1 and TRBJ2-3; no firm D call. Trimming removed 4 bases at V and 1 base at J, with 6 bases between. Germline V gene lookup returns CDR1 SQVTM and CDR2 ANQGSEA. The CDR3 spans 12 residues. The CDR3 sequence is CSVACGTDTQYF. CDR3 DNA sequence: TGCAGCGTTGCCTGTGGCACAGATACGCAGTATTTT.